The 7 T cell receptor beta chains reported below all come from one sample, sequenced in a study of beta chain features in type 1 diabetes. Overall study results and limits: Within each of all four CD4+ subsets, Type 1 diabetes patients had TCRB CDR3s that were moderately but significantly shorter.

The entirety of the isolated RNA underwent reverse transcription, so expressed TCRB transcripts were sequenced. TCRdb's table, derived via immunoSEQ multiplex PCR, lists solely in-frame clones and lacks some. The table records about 240,000 clones, about 14% of them present only once. No antigens are known for them. Source material: naive CD4+ T cells from blood. Receptors originate from a man under 40 with type 1 diabetes.

This chain connects TRBV6-5 to TRBJ2-3; 9 bases agree with TRBD2. J was trimmed by 6 bases and V by 0 bases; bases with no gene match: 7. CDR3 size: 16 residues. The V gene's germline CDR1 is MNHEY and CDR2 SVGAGI. The CDR3 sequence is CASSYSSSGRFDTQYF. The CDR3 nucleotides are TGTGCCAGCAGTTACTCTAGCAGCGGGAGGTTCGATACGCAGTATTTT.

This clone was seen only a few times. V is TRBV23-1 and J is TRBJ2-7; possible D gene TRBD1, 5 bases. TRBV23-1 is identified as an open reading frame with a role that is uncertain. Trimming stripped 5 bases from V and 2 bases from J, with 10 bases between. The CDR3 is 13 residues long. The CDR3 region has the DNA TGCGCCAGCAGTTATCGACAGCCCTACGAGCAGTACTTC. This codes for CASSYRQPYEQYF.

The chain has TRBV9 and TRBJ2-1; D may be TRBD1 (6 bases). V was cut by 0 bases and J by 2 bases, with 9 bases left in between. The CDR3 sequence is 15 residues long. Germline V CDR1 and CDR2: SGDLS, YYNGEE. CDR3 sequence reads: CASSVAGTPYNEQFF. The CDR3 DNA reads TGTGCCAGCAGCGTAGCAGGGACACCCTACAATGAGCAGTTCTTC.

This clone was counted a few times. V usage is TRBV27 and J usage is TRBJ1-5; 10 nucleotides line up with TRBD1. Losses at the gene ends were 5 bases for V and 6 bases for J; bases not matched to a gene: 4. From germline, CDR1 is MNHEY and CDR2 SMNVEV (reference sequence). There are 14 residues in the CDR3. CDR3 amino acids: CASSGQGVSQPQHF. DNA of the CDR3: TGTGCCAGCAGTGGACAGGGGGTCAGTCAGCCCCAGCATTTT.

This chain uses TRBV30 with TRBJ2-7; TRBD2 is a possible D gene (6 bases). CDR1 is GTSNPN and CDR2 is SVGIG in the germline V gene (reference sequence). The CDR3 has 13 amino acids. The ends were cut back, 3 bases at V and 6 bases at J, with 15 bases in the middle. The chain's CDR3 is CAWSALLGGEQYF. For the CDR3, the DNA is TGTGCCTGGAGCGCCTTATTGGGAGGCGAGCAGTACTTC.

CDR3 sequence (DNA): TGCGCCAGCAGCGAGACTAGCGGCAGCTCCTACGAGCAGTACTTC. This sequence encodes CASSETSGSSYEQYF. V is TRBV5-1 and J is TRBJ2-7; 9 nucleotides agree with TRBD2. The trim removed 4 bases at V and 0 bases at J, leaving 5 bases unmatched. Germline V CDR1 and CDR2: SGHRS, YFSETQ. The CDR3 extends over 15 amino acids.

V usage is TRBV5-1 and J usage is TRBJ1-2, with 7 bases that match TRBD1. This CDR3 spans 14 amino acids. The germline V gene encodes CDR1 SGHRS and CDR2 YFSETQ. V was pared by 4 bases and J by 3 bases, with 6 bases of the junction left unmatched. CDR3 amino acids: CASSLPGQDYGYTF. The CDR3 nucleotides read TGCGCCAGCAGCCTTCCCGGACAGGACTATGGCTACACCTTC.